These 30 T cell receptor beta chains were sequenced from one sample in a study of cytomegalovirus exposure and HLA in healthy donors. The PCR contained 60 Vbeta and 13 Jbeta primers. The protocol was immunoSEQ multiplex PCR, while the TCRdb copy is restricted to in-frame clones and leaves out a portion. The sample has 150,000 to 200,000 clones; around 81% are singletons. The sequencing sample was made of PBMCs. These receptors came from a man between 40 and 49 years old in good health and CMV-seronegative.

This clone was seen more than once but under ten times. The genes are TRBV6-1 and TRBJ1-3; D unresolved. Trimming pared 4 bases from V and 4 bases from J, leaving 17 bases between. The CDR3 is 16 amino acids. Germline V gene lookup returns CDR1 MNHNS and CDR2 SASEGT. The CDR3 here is CASSGISGVAGNTIYF. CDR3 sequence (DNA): TGTGCCAGCAGTGGGATTTCCGGGGTGGCCGGAAACACCATATATTTT.

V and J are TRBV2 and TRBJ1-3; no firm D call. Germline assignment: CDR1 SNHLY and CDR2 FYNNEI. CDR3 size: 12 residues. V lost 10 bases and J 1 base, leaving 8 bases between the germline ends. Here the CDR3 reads CATGSSGNTIYF. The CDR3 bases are TGTGCCACTGGGAGTTCTGGAAACACCATATATTTT.

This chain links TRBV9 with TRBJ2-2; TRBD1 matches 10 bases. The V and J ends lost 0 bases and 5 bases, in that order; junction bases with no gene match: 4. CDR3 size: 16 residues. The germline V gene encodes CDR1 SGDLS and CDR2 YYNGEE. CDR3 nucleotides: TGTGCCAGCAGCGTAGCGACAGGGGGCCGGACCGGGGAGCTGTTTTTT. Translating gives CASSVATGGRTGELFF.

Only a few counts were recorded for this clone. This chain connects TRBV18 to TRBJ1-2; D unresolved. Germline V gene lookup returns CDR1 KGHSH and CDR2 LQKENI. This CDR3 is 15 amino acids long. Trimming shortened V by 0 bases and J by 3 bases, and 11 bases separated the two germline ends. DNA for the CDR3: TGTGCCAGCTCACCACCGATTGGCCTTGACTATGGCTACACCTTC. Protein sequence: CASSPPIGLDYGYTF.

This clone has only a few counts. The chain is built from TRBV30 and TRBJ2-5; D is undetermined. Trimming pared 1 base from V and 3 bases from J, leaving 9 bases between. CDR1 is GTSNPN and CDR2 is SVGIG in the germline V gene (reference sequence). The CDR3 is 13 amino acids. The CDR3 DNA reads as TGTGCCTGGAGTGGTGGTAGCAAAGAGACCCAGTACTTC. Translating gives CAWSGGSKETQYF.

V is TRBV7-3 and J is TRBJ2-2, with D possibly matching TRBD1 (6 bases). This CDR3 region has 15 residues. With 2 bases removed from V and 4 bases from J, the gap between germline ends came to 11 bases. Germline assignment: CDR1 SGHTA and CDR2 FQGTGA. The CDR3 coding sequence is TGTGCCAGCAGCTTAGGGGCAGGGGCCACCGGGGAGCTGTTTTTT. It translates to CASSLGAGATGELFF.

The CDR3 protein is CASRLLAGVRDTQYF. CDR3 sequence (DNA): TGTGCCAGCAGACTGCTAGCGGGAGTAAGAGATACGCAGTATTTT. The rearrangement links TRBV6-6 to TRBJ2-3, with 10 bases fitting TRBD2. Per germline, CDR1 MNHNY and CDR2 SVGAGI (reference sequence). The CDR3 totals 15 residues. V shed 6 bases, J shed 5 bases, and the junction held 8 bases outside the gene matches.

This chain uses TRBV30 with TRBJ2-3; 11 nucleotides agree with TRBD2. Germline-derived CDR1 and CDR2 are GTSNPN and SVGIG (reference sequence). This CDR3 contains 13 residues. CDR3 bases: TGTGCGATGACTAGCGGGACTCCAGATACGCAGTATTTT. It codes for CAMTSGTPDTQYF.

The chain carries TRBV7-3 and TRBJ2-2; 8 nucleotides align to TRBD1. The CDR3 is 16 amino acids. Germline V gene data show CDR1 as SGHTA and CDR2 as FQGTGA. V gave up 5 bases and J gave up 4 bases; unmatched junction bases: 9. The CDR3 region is CASSPQGALTTGELFF. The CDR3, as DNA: TGTGCCAGCAGCCCCCAGGGGGCGCTTACCACCGGGGAGCTGTTTTTT.

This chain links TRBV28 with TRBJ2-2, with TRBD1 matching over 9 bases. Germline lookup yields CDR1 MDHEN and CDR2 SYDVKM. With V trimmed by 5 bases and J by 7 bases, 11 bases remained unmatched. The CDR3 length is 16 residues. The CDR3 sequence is CASSRDRESHNGELFF. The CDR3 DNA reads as TGTGCCAGCAGTCGGGACAGGGAGTCTCATAACGGGGAGCTGTTTTTT.

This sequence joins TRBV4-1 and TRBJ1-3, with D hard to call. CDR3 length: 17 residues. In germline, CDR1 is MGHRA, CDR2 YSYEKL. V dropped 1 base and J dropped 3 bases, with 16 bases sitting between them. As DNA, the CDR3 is TGCGCCAGCAGCCAAGCGCCCCGTCTGGTTAGTGGAAACACCATATATTTT. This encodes CASSQAPRLVSGNTIYF.

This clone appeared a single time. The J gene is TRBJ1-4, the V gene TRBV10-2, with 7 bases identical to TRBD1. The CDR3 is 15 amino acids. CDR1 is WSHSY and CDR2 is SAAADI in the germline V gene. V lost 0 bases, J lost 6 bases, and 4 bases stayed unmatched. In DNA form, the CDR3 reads TGCGCCAGCAGTGAGTCGGGACAGACAGATGAAAAACTGTTTTTT. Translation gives CASSESGQTDEKLFF.

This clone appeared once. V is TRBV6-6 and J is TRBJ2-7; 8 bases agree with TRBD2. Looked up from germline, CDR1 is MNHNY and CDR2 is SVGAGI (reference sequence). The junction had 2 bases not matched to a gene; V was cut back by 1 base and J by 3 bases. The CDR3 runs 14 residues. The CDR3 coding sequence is TGTGCCAGCAGTTACTACCTAGCGGGCTACGAGCAGTACTTC. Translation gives CASSYYLAGYEQYF.

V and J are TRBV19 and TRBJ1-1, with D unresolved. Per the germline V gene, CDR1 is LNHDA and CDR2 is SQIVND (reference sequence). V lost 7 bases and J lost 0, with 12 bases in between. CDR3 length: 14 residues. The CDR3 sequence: CASTLGILNTEAFF. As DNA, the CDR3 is TGTGCCAGTACCCTCGGGATATTGAACACTGAAGCTTTCTTT.

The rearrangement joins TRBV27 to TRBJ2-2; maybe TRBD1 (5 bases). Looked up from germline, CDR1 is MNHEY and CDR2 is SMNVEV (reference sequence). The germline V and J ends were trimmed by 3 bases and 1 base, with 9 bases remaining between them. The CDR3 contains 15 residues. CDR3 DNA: TGTGCCAGCAGTTTTGGCAGGGTGAACACCGGGGAGCTGTTTTTT. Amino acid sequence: CASSFGRVNTGELFF.

CDR3 coding DNA: TGCGCCAGCAGTGCCGGGACTCATCGAAACAATGAGCAGTTCTTC. This gives the protein CASSAGTHRNNEQFF. The chain employs TRBV10-1 and TRBJ2-1; TRBD2 might be the D (6 bases). The CDR3 length is 15 residues. Germline values: CDR1 WNHNN, CDR2 SYGVQD (reference sequence). V was shortened by 4 bases and J by 5 bases, with 15 bases between the two germline ends.

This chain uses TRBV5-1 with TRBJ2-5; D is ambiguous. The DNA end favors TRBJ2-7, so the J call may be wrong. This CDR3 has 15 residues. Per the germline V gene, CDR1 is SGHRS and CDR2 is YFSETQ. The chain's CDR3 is CASSLAAASSYEQYF. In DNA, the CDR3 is TGCGCCAGCAGCTTGGCCGCGGCTAGTTCCTACGAGCAGTACTTC.

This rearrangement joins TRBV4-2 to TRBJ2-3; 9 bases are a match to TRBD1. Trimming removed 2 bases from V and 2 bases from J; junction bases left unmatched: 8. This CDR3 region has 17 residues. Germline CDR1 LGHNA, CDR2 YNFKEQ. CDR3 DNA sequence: TGTGCCAGCAGCCAAAGCCACAGGGGGCAATACACAGATACGCAGTATTTT. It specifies CASSQSHRGQYTDTQYF.

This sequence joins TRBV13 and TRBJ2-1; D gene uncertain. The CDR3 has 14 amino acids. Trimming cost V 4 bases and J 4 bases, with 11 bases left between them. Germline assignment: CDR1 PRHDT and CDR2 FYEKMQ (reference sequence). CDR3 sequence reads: CASSSRPRYNEQFF. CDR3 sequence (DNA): TGTGCCAGCAGCTCCCGCCCGAGGTACAATGAGCAGTTCTTC. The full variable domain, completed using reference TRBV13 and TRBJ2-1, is AAGVIQSPRHLIKEKRETATLKCYPIPRHDTVYWYQQGPGQDPQFLISFYEKMQSDKGSIPDRFSAQQFSDYHSELNMSSLELGDSALYFCASSSRPRYNEQFFGPGTRLTVL.

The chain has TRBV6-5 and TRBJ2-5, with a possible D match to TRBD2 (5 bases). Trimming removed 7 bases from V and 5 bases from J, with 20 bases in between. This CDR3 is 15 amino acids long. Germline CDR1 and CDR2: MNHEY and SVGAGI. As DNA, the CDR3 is TGTGCCAGCATCCCTCGGGGTGCCCTGGGGGAGACCCAGTACTTC. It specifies CASIPRGALGETQYF.

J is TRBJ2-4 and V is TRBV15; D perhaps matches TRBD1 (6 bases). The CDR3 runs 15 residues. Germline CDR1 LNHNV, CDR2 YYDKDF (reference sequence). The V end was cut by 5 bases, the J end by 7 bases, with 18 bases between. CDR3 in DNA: TGTGCCACCAGCCATTACAGGGAAGCACTGAACATTCAGTACTTC. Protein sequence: CATSHYREALNIQYF.

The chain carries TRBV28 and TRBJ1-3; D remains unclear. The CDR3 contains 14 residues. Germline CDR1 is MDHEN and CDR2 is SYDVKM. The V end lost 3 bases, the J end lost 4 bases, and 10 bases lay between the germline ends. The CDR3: CASSFTHTGNTIYF. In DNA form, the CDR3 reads TGTGCCAGCAGTTTCACCCACACGGGAAACACCATATATTTT.

The CDR3 loop is CASFPSLNTEAFF. The CDR3 DNA reads as TGTGCCAGCTTCCCCTCCCTGAACACTGAAGCTTTCTTT. This chain connects TRBV27 to TRBJ1-1, with no clear D. The V gene lost 8 bases and the J gene lost 0 bases, with 10 bases spanning the gap. CDR1 MNHEY and CDR2 SMNVEV come from the germline V gene (reference sequence). The CDR3 is made up of 13 amino acids.

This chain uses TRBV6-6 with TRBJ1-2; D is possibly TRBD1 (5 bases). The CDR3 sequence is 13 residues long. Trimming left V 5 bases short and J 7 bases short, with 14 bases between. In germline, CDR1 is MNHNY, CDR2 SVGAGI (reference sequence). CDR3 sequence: CASSPAPTGGYTF. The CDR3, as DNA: TGTGCCAGCAGTCCTGCCCCCACAGGTGGCTACACCTTC.

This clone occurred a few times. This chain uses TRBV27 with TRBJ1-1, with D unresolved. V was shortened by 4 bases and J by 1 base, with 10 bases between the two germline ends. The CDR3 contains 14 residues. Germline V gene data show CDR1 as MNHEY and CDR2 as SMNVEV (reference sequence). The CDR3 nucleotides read TGTGCCAGCAGTTCGACAAGTCGGAACACTGAAGCTTTCTTT. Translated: CASSSTSRNTEAFF.

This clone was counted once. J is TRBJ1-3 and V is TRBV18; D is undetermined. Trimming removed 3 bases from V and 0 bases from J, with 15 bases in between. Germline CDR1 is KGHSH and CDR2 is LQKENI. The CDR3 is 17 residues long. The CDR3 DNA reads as TGTGCCAGCTCACCCACTCAACGCCCGAGCTCTGGAAACACCATATATTTT. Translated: CASSPTQRPSSGNTIYF. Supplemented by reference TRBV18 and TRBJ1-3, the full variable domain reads NAGVMQNPRHLVRRRGQEARLRCSPMKGHSHVYWYRQLPEEGLKFMVYLQKENIIDESGMPKERFSAEFPKEGPSILRIQQVVRGDSAAYFCASSPTQRPSSGNTIYFGEGSWLTVV.

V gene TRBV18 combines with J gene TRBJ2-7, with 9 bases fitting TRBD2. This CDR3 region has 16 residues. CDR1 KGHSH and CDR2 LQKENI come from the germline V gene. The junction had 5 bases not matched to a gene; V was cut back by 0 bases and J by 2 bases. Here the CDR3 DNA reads TGTGCCAGCTCACCACCGGGACTAGCTGAAACCTACGAGCAGTACTTC. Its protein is CASSPPGLAETYEQYF.

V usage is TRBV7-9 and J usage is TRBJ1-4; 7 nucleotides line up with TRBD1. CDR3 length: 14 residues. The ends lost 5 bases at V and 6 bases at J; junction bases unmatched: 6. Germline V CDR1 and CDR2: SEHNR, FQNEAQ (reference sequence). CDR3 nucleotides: TGTGCCAGCAGCATAGGGGGCGAGGATGAAAAACTGTTTTTT. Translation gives CASSIGGEDEKLFF. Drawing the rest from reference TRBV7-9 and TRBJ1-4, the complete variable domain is DTGVSQNPRHKITKRGQNVTFRCDPISEHNRLYWYRQTLGQGPEFLTYFQNEAQLEKSRLLSDRFSAERPKGSFSTLEIQRTEQGDSAMYLCASSIGGEDEKLFFGSGTQLSVL.

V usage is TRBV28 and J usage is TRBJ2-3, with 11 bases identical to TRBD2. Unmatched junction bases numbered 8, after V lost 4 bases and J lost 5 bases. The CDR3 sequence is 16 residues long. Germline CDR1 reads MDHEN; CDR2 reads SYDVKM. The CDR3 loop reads CASSSPLAGGLDTQYF. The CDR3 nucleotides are TGTGCCAGCAGTTCTCCATTAGCGGGAGGGTTAGATACGCAGTATTTT.

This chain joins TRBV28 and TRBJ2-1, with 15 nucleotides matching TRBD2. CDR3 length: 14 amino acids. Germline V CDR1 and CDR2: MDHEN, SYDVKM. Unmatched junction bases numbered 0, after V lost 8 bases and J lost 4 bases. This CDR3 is CASGLAGGYNEQFF. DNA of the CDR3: TGTGCCAGCGGACTAGCGGGAGGGTACAATGAGCAGTTCTTC.